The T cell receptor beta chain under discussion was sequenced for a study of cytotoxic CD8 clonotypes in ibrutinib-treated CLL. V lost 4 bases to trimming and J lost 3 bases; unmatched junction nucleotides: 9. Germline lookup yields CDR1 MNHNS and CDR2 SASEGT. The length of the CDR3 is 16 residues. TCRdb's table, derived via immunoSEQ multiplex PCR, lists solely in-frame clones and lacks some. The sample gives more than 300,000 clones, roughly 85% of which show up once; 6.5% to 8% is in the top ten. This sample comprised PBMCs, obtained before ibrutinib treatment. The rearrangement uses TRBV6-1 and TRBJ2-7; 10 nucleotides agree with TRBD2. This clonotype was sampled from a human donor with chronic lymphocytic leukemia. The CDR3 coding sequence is TGTGCCAGCAGTGCCCCAGGACTAGCGGAGAACTACGAGCAGTACTTC. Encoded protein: CASSAPGLAENYEQYF.